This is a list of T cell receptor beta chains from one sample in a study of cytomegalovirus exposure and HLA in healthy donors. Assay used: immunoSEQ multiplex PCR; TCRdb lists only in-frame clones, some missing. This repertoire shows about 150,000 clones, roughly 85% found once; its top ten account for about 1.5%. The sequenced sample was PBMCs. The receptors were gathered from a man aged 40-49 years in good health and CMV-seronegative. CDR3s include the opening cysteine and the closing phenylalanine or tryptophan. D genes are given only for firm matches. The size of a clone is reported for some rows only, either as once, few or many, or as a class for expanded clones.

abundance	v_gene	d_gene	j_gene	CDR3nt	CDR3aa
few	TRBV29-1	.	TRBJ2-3	TGCAGCGTTCAGATGAGGGATTTCACAGATACGCAGTATTTT	CSVQMRDFTDTQYF
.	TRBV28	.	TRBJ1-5	TGTGCCAGCAGCACCGGACAGATCAATCAGCCCCAGCATTTT	CASSTGQINQPQHF
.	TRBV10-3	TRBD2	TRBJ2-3	TGTGCCATCAGTGAAAGGACTAGCGGGGGGCGGAACACAGATACGCAGTATTTT	CAISERTSGGRNTDTQYF
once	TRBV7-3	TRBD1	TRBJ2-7	TGTGCCAGCAGCTTAGGCCCAGGGGGATCCTACGAGCAGTACTTC	CASSLGPGGSYEQYF
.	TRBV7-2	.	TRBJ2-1	TGTGCCAGCAGCTCCACCGGGCCGGGGAATGAGCAGTTCTTC	CASSSTGPGNEQFF
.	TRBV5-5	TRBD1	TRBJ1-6	TGTGCCAGCAGCCAAGGGACAGGACCGAGCTCCTATAATTCACCCCTCCACTTT	CASSQGTGPSSYNSPLHF
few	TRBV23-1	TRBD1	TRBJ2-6	TGCGCCAGCAGACCAAACCACCGGGACAGAGCCACATCTGGGGCCAACGTCCTGACTTTC	CASRPNHRDRATSGANVLTF
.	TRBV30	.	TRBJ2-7	TGTGCCTGGAGTGTACGGGTGGCGGGCGAGCAGTGCTTC	CAWSVRVAGEQCF
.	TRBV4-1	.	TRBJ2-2	TGCGCCAGCAGCCAAGCCGCGAACACCGGGGAGCTGTTTTTT	CASSQAANTGELFF
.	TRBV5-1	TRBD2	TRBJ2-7	TGCGCCAGCAGCGGCACTAGCGCGTCCTACGAGCAGTACTTC	CASSGTSASYEQYF
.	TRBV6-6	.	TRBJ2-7	TGTGCCAGCAGCGAGATTTCCTACGAGCAGTACTTC	CASSEISYEQYF
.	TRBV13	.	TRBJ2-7	TGTGCCAGCAGCTTAACGGGAGCCTCCTACGAGCAGTACTTC	CASSLTGASYEQYF
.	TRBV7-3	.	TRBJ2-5	TGTGCCAGCAGCTTAACCGCCACTAGTGGGGAGACCCAGTACTTC	CASSLTATSGETQYF
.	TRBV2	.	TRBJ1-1	TGTGCCAGCAGTGAGAGGGGGTGGAACACTGAAGCTTTCTTT	CASSERGWNTEAFF
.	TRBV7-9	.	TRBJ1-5	TGTTCCAGCAGCTTAGGGGCCCCGGAGCCCCAGCATTTT	CSSSLGAPEPQHF
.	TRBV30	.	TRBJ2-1	TGTGCCTGGATGGAAGCGACCTACTACAATGAGCAGTTCTTC	CAWMEATYYNEQFF
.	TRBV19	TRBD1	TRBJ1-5	TGTGCCAGTAGTATCCTTACAGGGGGCTGGCAGCCCCAGCATTTT	CASSILTGGWQPQHF
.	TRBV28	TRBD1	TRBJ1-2	TGTGCCAGCGCCGCGACAGGGGAAGGCTGTGGCTACACCTTC	CASAATGEGCGYTF
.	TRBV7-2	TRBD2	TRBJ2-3	TGTGCCAGCAGCCCCAAACGGGGGGTCACAGATACGCAGTATTTT	CASSPKRGVTDTQYF
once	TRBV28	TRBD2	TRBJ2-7	TGTGCCAGCAGCTCATCAGCGGGAGACCGTTACGAGCAGTACTTC	CASSSSAGDRYEQYF
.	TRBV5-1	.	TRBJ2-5	TGCGCCAGCAGCTTGGTAGAAGAGACCCAGTACTTC	CASSLVEETQYF
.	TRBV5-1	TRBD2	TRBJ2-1	TGCGCCAGCAGCCGAGGGACTAGCGGGGGGCATGAGCAGTTCTTC	CASSRGTSGGHEQFF
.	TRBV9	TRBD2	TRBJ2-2	TGTGCCAGCAGCCCCCAGACTAGCGGGCTTAACACCGGGGAGCTGTTTTTT	CASSPQTSGLNTGELFF
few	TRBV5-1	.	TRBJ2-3	TGCGCCAGCAGTGCACAGGGCACAGATACGCAGTATTTT	CASSAQGTDTQYF
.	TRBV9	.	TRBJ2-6	TGTGCCAGCAGCGTGGCGGTCTCTGGGGCCAACGTCCTGACTTTC	CASSVAVSGANVLTF
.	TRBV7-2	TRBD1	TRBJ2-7	TGTGCCAGCAGCTTCGGGACAGGGAACCACGAGCAGTACTTC	CASSFGTGNHEQYF
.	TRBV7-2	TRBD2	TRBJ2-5	TGTGCCAGCAGCCTAACTAGCGGGACTCTTAAAGAGACCCAGTACTTC	CASSLTSGTLKETQYF
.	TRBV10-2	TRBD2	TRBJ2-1	TGCGCCAGCAGTGACCGACTAGCCTCGTACAATGAGCAGTTCTTC	CASSDRLASYNEQFF
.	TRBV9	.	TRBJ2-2	TGTGCCAGCAACCGACACGACAACACCGGGGAGCTGTTTTTT	CASNRHDNTGELFF
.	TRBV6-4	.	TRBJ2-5	TGTGCCAGAAAATGGGGCTGGGAAGAGACCCAGTACTTC	CARKWGWEETQYF
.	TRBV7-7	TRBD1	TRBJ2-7	TGTGCTAGCAGCTGCGGTTATGGGACAGGGTTCTACGAGCAGTACTTC	CASSCGYGTGFYEQYF
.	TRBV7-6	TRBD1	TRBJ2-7	TGTGCCAGCAGCACGGACAGGAACGAGCAGTACTTC	CASSTDRNEQYF
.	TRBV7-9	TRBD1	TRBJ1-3	TGTGCCAGCAGCTTGCAGGGGGTTGCTGGAAACACCATATATTTT	CASSLQGVAGNTIYF
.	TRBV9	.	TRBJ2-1	TGTGCCAGCAGCGGCGGGACTCTCTACAATGAGCAGTTCTTC	CASSGGTLYNEQFF
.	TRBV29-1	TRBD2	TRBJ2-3	TGCAGCGCCCAAATAGCGGGAGGGCCTGGGGGGACAGATACGCAGTATTTT	CSAQIAGGPGGTDTQYF
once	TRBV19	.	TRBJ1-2	TGTGCCAGTAATCCCGGGGTCGGTGGCTACACCTTC	CASNPGVGGYTF
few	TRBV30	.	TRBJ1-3	TGTGCCTGGAACGGAGGAGTTGGAAACACCATATATTTT	CAWNGGVGNTIYF
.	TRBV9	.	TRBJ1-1	TGTGCCAGCAGCGTAGCAGGGGCCACTGAAGCTTTCTTT	CASSVAGATEAFF
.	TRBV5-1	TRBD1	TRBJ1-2	TGCGCCAGCAGCAGCGGGACAGGGGGCGACTATGGCTACACCTTC	CASSSGTGGDYGYTF
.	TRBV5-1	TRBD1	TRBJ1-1	TGCGCCAGCACCGAGCCTCAGGGGGAGGAAATAAACACTGAAGCTTTCTTT	CASTEPQGEEINTEAFF
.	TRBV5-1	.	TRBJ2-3	TGCGCCAGCAGCTTGGGGCCCACAGATACGCAGTATTTT	CASSLGPTDTQYF
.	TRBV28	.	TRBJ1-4	TGTGCCAGCACTCCAGGCCAGGGCGGAACTAATGAAAAACTGTTTTTT	CASTPGQGGTNEKLFF